This T cell receptor beta chain was documented in a study of CD8 T cells in Susac syndrome. This CDR3 is 13 amino acids long. The ends lost 0 bases at V and 6 bases at J; junction bases unmatched: 0. The V gene's germline CDR1 is SGDLS and CDR2 YYNGEE. The sequenced target, TCR beta, came from blood CD8+ and CD4+ T cells. The multiple sclerosis control cohort comprised treatment-naive individuals presenting with stable or active relapsing-remitting disease. Negative isolation was applied to CD8+ and CD4+ T cells, and FACS enrichment was applied to TEMRA cells. The RNA input was about 0.5 to 1 ug, and it was reverse transcribed with random hexamers. An immunoSEQ multiplex PCR amplified TCR beta CDR3 over 54 Vbeta and 13 Jbeta. TCRdb ran MiXCR on the immunoSEQ multiplex PCR reads and lists one entry per CDR3 protein. The sample contains fewer than 300,000 distinct CDR3 sequences, roughly 85% of which appear only once.

The specimen was CD8+ T cells from PBMCs. The chain employs TRBV9 and TRBJ2-1; TRBD2 agrees at 7 bases. This TCR was sampled from a human donor with multiple sclerosis. CDR3 in amino acids: CASSVGEGNEQFF. CDR3 coding DNA: TGTGCCAGCAGCGTAGGGGAGGGCAATGAGCAGTTCTTC.